These T cell receptor beta chains were read from a single sample in a study of cytomegalovirus exposure and HLA in healthy donors. Clones were read by immunoSEQ multiplex PCR, and TCRdb kept only the in-frame ones, dropping some. The data show around 97,000 clones, roughly four fifths seen once. The sample consisted of PBMCs. These receptors all stem from a man aged 40-49 years in good health and CMV-seropositive. CDR3s include the opening cysteine and the closing phenylalanine or tryptophan. The D gene is left open where the match is weak. Expanded clones are given a class, and other clones once, few, many or no size at all.

v_gene	j_gene	d_gene	abundance	CDR3aa	CDR3nt
TRBV4-1	TRBJ2-5	TRBD1	.	CASSQAPWDRGRETQYF	TGCGCCAGCAGCCAAGCTCCTTGGGACAGGGGGCGAGAGACCCAGTACTTC
TRBV7-9	TRBJ1-1	TRBD1	.	CASSRDRDTEAFF	TGTGCCAGCAGCCGGGACAGAGACACTGAAGCTTTCTTT
TRBV7-9	TRBJ2-1	TRBD2	.	CASSLTSGRREQFF	TGTGCCAGCAGCCTGACTAGCGGGAGGAGGGAGCAGTTCTTC
TRBV28	TRBJ2-3	TRBD2	.	CASSTLAALTDTQYF	TGTGCCAGCAGCACCCTAGCGGCTCTCACAGATACGCAGTATTTT
TRBV12-5	TRBJ2-3	TRBD2	.	CASGSGFGGREADTQYF	TGTGCTAGTGGTTCGGGGTTTGGCGGGAGGGAGGCAGATACGCAGTATTTT
TRBV7-9	TRBJ1-5	TRBD1	.	CASSLGRGTQPQHF	TGTGCCAGCAGCCTAGGCAGGGGGACTCAGCCCCAGCATTTT
TRBV18	TRBJ1-3	.	.	CASSPAVVMSGNTIYF	TGTGCCAGCTCACCAGCGGTGGTTATGTCCGGAAACACCATATATTTT
TRBV5-4	TRBJ2-2	TRBD1	.	CASSLEGTGFRELFF	TGTGCCAGCAGCTTGGAAGGGACAGGGTTTCGGGAGCTGTTTTTT
TRBV5-1	TRBJ1-1	TRBD1	.	CASSRQGRTEAFF	TGCGCCAGCAGCAGACAGGGCAGAACTGAAGCTTTCTTT
TRBV14	TRBJ1-4	.	.	CASSQPRKAGEKLFF	TGTGCCAGCAGCCAACCGAGGAAAGCGGGCGAAAAACTGTTTTTT
TRBV6-5	TRBJ2-1	TRBD2	few	CASSRTSGRAGEQFF	TGTGCCAGCAGTCGTACTAGCGGGAGGGCCGGTGAGCAGTTCTTC
TRBV5-1	TRBJ2-7	TRBD1	once	CASSSTGGTYEQYF	TGCGCCAGCAGTTCCACAGGGGGTACCTACGAGCAGTACTTC
TRBV5-1	TRBJ1-1	.	.	CASSVGLAVTEAFF	TGCGCCAGCAGCGTAGGACTTGCCGTCACTGAAGCTTTCTTT
TRBV7-9	TRBJ1-5	TRBD1	few	CASSLAGQGQPQHF	TGTGCCAGCAGCTTAGCCGGACAGGGCCAGCCCCAGCATTTT
TRBV14	TRBJ2-1	TRBD1	.	CASSQARDRGVKSYNEQFF	TGTGCCAGCAGCCAAGCTCGGGACAGGGGAGTAAAGTCCTACAATGAGCAGTTCTTC
TRBV19	TRBJ1-1	.	.	CASSIALFTEAFF	TGTGCCAGTAGTATAGCCCTGTTCACTGAAGCTTTCTTT
TRBV7-9	TRBJ2-1	.	.	CASNRAEGGEQFF	TGTGCCAGCAACCGGGCCGAGGGCGGTGAGCAGTTCTTC
TRBV5-4	TRBJ1-4	TRBD1	once	CASSQDRGFNEKLFF	TGTGCCAGCAGCCAGGACAGGGGGTTTAATGAAAAACTGTTTTTT